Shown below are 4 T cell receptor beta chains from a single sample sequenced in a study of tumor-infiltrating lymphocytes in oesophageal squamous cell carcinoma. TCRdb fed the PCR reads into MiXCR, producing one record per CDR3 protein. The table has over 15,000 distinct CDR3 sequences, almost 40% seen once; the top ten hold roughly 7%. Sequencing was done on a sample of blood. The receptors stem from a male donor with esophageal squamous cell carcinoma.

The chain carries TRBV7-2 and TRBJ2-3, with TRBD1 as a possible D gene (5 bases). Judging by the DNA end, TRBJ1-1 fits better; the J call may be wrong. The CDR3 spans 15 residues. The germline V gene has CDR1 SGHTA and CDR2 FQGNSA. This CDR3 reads CASSLALAGRTEAFF. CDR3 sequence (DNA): TGTGCCAGCAGCTTAGCGCTAGCGGGGCGGACTGAAGCTTTCTTT.

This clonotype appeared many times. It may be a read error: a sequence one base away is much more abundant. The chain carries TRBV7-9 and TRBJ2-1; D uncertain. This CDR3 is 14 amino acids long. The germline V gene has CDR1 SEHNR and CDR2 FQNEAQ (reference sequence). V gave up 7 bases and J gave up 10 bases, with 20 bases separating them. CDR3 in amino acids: CASKKREDSYEQFF. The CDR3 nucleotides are TGTGCCAGCAAGAAAAGGGAAGACTCCTACGAGCAGTTCTTC.

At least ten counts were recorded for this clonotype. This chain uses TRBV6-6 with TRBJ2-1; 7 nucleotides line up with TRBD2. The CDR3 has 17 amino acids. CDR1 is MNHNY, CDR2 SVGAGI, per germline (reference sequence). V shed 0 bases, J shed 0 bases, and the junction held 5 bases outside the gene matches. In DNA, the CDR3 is TGTGCCAGCAGTTACTCCCCGGGGGGTCACTCCTACAATGAGCAGTTCTTC. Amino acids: CASSYSPGGHSYNEQFF.

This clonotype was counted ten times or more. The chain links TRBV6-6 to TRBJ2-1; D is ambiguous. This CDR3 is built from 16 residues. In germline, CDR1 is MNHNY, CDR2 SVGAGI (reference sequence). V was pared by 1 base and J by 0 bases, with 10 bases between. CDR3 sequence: CASSYLVANSYNEQFF. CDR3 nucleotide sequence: TGTGCCAGCAGTTACTTGGTGGCCAACTCCTACAATGAGCAGTTCTTC.